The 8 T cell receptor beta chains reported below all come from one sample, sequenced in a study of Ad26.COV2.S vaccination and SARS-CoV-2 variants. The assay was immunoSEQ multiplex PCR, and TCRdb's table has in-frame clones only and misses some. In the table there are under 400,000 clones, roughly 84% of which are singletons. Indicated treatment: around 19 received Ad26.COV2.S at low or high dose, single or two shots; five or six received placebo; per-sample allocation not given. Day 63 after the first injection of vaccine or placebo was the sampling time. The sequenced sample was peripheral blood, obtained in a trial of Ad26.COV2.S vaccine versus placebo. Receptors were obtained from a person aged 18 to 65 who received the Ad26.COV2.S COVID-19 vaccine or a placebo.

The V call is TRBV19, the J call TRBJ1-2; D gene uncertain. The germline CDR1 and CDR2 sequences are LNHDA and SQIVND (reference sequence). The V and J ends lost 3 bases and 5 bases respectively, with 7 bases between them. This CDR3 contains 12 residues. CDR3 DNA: TGTGCCAGTAGTATGCAAACTTATGGCTACACCTTC. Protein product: CASSMQTYGYTF. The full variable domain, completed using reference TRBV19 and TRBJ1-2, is DGGITQSPKYLFRKEGQNVTLSCEQNLNHDAMYWYRQDPGQGLRLIYYSQIVNDFQKGDIAEGYSVSREKKESFPLTVTSAQKNPTAFYLCASSMQTYGYTFGSGTRLTVV.

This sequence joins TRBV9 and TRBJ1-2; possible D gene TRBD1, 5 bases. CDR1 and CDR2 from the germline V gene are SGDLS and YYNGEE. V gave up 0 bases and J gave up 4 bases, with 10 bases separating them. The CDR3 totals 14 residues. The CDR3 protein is CASSVDLGGYGYTF. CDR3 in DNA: TGTGCCAGCAGCGTAGACCTCGGGGGCTATGGCTACACCTTC.

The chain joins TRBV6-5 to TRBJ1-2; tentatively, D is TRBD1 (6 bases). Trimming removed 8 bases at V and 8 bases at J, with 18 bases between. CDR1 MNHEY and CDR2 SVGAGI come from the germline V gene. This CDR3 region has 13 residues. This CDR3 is CASSPGTNQGYTF. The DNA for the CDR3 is TGTGCCAGCTCTCCCGGGACAAATCAGGGCTACACCTTC.

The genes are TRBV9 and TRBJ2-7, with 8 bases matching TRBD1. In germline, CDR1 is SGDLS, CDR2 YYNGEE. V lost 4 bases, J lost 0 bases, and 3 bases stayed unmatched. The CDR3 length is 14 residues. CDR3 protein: CASSLQGDSYEQYF. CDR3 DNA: TGTGCCAGCAGCTTACAGGGGGACTCCTACGAGCAGTACTTC.

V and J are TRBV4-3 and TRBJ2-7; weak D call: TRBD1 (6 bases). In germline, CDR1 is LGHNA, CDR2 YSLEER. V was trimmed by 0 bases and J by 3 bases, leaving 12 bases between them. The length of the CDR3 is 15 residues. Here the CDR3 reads CASSQDFTGLYEQYF. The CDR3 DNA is TGCGCCAGCAGCCAAGATTTCACAGGGCTCTACGAGCAGTACTTC.

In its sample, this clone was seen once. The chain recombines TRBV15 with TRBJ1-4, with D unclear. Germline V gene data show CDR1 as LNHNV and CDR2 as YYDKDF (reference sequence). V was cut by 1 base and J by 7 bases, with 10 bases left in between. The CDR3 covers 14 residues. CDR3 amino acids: CATSRAALGEKLFF. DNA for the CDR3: TGTGCCACCAGCAGAGCTGCCCTTGGTGAAAAACTGTTTTTT.

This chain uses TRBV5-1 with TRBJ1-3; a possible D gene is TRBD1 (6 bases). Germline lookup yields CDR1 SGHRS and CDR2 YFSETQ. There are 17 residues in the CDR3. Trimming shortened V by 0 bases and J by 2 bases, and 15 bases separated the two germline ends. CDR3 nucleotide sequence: TGCGCCAGCAGCTTGGGGTTCGGCGGGGGCGCTGGAAACACCATATATTTT. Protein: CASSLGFGGGAGNTIYF.

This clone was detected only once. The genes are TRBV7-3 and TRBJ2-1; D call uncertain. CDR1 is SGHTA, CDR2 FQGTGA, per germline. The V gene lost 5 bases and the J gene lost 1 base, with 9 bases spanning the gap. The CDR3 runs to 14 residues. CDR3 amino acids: CASSPLGSYNEQFF. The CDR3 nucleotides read TGTGCCAGCAGCCCTCTGGGTTCCTACAATGAGCAGTTCTTC.